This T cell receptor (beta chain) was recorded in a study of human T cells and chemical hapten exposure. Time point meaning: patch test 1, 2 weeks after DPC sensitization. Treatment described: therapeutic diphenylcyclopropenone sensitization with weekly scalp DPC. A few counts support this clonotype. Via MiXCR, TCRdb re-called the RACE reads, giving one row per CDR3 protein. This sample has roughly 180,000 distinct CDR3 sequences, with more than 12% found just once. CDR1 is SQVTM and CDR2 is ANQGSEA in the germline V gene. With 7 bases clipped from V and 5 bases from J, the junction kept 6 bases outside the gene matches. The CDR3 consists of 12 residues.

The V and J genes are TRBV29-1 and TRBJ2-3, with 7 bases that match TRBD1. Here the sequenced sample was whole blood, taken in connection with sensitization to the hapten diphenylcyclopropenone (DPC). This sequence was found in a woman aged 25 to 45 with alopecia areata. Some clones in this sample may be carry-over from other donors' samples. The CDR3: CSDLTGQDTQYF. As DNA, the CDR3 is TGCAGCGACCTGACAGGGCAAGATACGCAGTATTTT.